This T cell receptor (beta chain) was identified in a study of OX40 agonist ivuxolimab in advanced cancers. This clone appeared a single time. V shed 5 bases and J 0 bases; nucleotides not matched to a gene: 6. This CDR3 spans 15 amino acids. CDR1 is SGHAT and CDR2 is FQDESV in the germline V gene (reference sequence). Clones were sequenced by immunoSEQ multiplex PCR, and TCRdb holds only the in-frame ones, with some missing. The table includes approximately 38,000 clones, 82% detected once. The receptor was derived from an adult with an advanced solid tumor such as melanoma, head and neck, liver or kidney cancer. The rearrangement uses TRBV11-1 and TRBJ1-1; 7 positions match TRBD1. Sequenced here: CD4+ or CD8+ T cells sorted from blood, sampled in a trial of the OX40 agonist ivuxolimab. CDR3 region: CASSHRDSLNTEAFF. The CDR3 DNA sequence: TGTGCCAGCAGCCATCGGGACAGTTTGAACACTGAAGCTTTCTTT.